The clone carrying this T cell receptor beta chain came up a few times. The antigen remains undetermined. This sample is part of a study of blood T cells in healthy people across ages. Study results and limitations: Total diversity from one million sequenced T cells was likely underestimated. TCR beta diversity per million T cells fell roughly linearly with age.

In each sample, at least 6.5 million PBMCs were isolated. No fewer than 5.5 micrograms of total RNA were isolated from every sample. With a J-beta primer mix and a sample-barcoded 5' primer, a second PCR ran about 7 to 12 cycles. One entry per CDR3 protein results from TCRdb running MiXCR on the 5' RACE reads. The sample lists approximately 670,000 distinct CDR3 sequences; roughly 41% were seen once. CDR3 length: 18 residues. The V and J ends lost 4 bases and 1 base, in that order; junction bases with no gene match: 5. Looked up from germline, CDR1 is SGHRS and CDR2 is YFSETQ. The rearrangement joins TRBV5-1 to TRBJ2-1, with 16 bases that match TRBD2. Sequenced sample: blood. This clonotype was obtained from an elderly man in good health. The CDR3 loop reads CASSRGTSGGASYNEQFF. DNA of the CDR3: TGCGCCAGCAGCAGAGGGACTAGCGGGGGGGCGTCCTACAATGAGCAGTTCTTC.